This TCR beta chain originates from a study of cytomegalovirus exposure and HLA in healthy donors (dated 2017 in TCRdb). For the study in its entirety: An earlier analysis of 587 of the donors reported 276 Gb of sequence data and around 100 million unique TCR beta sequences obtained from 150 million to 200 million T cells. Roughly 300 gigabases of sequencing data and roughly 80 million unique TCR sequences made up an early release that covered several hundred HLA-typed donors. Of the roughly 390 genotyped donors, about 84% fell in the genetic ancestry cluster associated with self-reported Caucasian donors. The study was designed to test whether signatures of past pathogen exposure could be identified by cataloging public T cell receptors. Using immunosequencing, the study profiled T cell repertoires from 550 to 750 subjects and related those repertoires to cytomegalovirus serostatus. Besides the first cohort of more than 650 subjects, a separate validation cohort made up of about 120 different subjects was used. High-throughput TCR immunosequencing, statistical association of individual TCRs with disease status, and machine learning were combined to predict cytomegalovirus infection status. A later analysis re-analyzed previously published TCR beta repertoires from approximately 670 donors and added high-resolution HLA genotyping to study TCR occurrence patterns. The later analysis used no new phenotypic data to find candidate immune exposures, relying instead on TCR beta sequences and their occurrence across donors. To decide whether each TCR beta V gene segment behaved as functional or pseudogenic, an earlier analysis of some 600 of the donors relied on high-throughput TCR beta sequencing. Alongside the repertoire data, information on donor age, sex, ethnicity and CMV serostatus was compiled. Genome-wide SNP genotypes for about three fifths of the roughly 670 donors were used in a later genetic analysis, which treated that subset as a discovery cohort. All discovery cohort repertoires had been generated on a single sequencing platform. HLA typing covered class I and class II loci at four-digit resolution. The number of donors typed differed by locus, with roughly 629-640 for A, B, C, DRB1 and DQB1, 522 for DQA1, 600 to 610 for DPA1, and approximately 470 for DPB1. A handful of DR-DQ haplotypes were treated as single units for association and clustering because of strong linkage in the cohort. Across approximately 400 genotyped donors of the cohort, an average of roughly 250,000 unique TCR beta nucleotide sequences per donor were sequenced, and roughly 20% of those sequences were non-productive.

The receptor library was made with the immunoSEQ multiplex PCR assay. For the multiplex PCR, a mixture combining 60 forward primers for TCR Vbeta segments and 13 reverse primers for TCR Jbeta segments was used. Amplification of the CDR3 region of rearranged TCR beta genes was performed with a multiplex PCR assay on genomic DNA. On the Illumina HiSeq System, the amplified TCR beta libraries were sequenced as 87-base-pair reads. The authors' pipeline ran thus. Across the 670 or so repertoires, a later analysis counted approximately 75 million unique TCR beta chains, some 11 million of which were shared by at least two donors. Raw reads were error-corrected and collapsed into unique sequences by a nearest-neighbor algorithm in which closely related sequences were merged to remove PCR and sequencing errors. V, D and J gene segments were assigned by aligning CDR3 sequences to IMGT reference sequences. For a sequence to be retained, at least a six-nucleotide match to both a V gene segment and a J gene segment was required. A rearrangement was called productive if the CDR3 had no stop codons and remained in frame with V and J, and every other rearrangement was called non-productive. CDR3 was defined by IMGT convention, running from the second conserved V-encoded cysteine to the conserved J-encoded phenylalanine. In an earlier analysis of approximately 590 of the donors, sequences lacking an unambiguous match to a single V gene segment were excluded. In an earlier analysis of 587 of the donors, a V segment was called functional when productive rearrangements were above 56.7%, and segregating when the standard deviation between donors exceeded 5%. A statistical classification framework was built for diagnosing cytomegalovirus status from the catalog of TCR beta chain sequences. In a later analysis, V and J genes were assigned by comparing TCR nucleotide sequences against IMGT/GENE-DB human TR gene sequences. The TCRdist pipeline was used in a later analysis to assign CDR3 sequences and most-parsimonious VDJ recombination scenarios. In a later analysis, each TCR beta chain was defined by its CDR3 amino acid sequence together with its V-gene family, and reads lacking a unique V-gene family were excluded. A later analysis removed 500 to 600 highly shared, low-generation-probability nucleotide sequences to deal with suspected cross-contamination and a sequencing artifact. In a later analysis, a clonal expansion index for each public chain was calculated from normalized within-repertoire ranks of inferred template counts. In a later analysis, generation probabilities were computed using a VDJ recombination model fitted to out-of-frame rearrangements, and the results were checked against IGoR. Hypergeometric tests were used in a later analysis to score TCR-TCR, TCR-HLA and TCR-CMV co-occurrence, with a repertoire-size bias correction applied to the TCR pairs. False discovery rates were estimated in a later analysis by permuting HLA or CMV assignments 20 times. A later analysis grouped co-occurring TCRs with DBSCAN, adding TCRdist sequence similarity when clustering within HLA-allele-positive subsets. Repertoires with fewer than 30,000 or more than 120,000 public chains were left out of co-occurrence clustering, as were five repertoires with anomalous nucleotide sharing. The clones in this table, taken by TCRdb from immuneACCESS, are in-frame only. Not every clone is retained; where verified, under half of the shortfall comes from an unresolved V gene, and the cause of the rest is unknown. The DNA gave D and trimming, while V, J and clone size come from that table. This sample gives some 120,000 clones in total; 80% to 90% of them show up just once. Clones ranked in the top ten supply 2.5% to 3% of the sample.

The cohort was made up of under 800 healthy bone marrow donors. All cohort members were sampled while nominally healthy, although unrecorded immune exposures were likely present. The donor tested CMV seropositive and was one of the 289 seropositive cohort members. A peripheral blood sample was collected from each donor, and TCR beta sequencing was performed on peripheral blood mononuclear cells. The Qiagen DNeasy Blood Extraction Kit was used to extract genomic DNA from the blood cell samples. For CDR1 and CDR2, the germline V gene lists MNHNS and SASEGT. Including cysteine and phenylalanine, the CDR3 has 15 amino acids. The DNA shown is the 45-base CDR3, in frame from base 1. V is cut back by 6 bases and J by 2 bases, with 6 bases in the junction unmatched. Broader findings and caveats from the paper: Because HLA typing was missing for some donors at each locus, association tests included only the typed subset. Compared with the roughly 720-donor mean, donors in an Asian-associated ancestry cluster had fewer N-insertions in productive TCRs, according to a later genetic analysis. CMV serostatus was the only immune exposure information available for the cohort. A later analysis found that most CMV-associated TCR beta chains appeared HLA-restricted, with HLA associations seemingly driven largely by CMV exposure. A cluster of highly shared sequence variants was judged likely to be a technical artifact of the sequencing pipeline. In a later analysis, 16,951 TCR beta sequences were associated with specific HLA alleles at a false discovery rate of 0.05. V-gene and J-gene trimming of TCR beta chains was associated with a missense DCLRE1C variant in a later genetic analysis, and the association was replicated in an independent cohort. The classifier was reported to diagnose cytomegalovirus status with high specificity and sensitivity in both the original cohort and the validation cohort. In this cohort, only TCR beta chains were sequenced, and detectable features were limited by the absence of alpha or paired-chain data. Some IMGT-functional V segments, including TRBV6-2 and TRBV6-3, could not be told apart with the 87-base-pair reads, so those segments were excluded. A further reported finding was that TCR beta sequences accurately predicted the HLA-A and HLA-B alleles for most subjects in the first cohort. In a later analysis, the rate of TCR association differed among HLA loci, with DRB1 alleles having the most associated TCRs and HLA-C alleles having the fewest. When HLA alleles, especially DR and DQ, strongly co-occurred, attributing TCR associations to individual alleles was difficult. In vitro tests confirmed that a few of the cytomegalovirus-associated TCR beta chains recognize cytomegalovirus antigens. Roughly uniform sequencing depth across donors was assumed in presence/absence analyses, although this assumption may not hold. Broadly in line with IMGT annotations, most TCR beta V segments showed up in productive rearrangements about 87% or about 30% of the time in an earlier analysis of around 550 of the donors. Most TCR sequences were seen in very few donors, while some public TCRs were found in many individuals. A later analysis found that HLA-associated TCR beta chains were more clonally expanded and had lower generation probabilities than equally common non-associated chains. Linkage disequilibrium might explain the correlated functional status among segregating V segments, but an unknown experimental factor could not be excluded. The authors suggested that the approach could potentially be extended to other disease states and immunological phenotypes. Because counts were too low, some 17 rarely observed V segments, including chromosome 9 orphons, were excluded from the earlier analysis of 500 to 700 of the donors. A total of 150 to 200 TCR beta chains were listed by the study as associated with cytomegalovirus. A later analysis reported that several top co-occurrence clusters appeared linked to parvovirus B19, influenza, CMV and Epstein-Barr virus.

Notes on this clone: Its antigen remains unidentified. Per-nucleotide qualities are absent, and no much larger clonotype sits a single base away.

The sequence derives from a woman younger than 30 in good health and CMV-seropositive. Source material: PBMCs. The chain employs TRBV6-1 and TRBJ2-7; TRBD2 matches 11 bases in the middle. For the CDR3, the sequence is CASRDLAGGTYEQYF. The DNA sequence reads TGTGCCAGCAGAGATCTAGCGGGGGGTACCTACGAGCAGTACTTC.